This T cell receptor beta chain was documented in a study of cytomegalovirus exposure and HLA in healthy donors. The ends were cut back, 1 base at V and 2 bases at J, with 6 bases in the middle. Germline V lookup: CDR1 LGHNT, CDR2 FRNRAP. The CDR3 has 14 residues. A multiplex PCR was run with 60 Vbeta primers and 13 Jbeta primers. Using immunoSEQ multiplex PCR, the repertoire was profiled, and TCRdb retains in-frame clones only, with some absent. Of 90,000 to 130,000 clones in the sample, over 60% were seen once. Sequenced material: PBMCs. The chain recombines TRBV12-5 with TRBJ1-5; D gene unclear. The sequence was collected from a woman aged 18 to 35 in good health and CMV-seropositive. In DNA, the CDR3 is TGTGCTAGTGGTTTGGAACAACGCAATCAGCCCCAGCATTTT. Encoded protein: CASGLEQRNQPQHF.